These 8 T cell receptor beta chains originate from one sample sequenced in a study of T cell changes during pregnancy in multiple sclerosis. Some clones are missing from TCRdb's copy, which holds only in-frame ones; the method was immunoSEQ multiplex PCR. Among 60,000 to 75,000 clones listed, 90% to 95% were seen once. The specimen comprised peripheral blood, sampled before pregnancy. The receptors here all came from a female donor with multiple sclerosis, enrolled in a pregnancy study.

The chain joins TRBV5-4 to TRBJ1-2, with no clear D. V was trimmed by 1 base and J by 4 bases, leaving 8 bases between them. This CDR3 region has 13 residues. Looked up from germline, CDR1 is SGHNT and CDR2 is YYREEE (reference sequence). The CDR3 nucleotides are TGTGCCAGCAGCTTGTCAGGAACCTATGGCTACACCTTC. Its translation is CASSLSGTYGYTF.

The chain carries TRBV2 and TRBJ2-7, with D possibly being TRBD2 (6 bases). This CDR3 spans 15 amino acids. Germline CDR1 reads SNHLY; CDR2 reads FYNNEI. The V gene lost 1 base and the J gene lost 2 bases, with 12 bases spanning the gap. The CDR3: CASSEEGGSTYEQYF. CDR3 nucleotide sequence: TGTGCCAGCAGTGAAGAAGGAGGGAGCACCTACGAGCAGTACTTC. Looking up the rest from reference TRBV2 and TRBJ2-7 gives the full variable domain: EPEVTQTPSHQVTQMGQEVILRCVPISNHLYFYWYRQILGQKVEFLVSFYNNEISEKSEIFDDQFSVERPDGSNFTLKIRSTKLEDSAMYFCASSEEGGSTYEQYFGPGTRLTVT.

The V and J genes are TRBV7-2 and TRBJ2-7; 11 bases fit TRBD2. V dropped 2 bases and J dropped 7; count of bases not matched to a gene: 7. Germline V CDR1 and CDR2: SGHTA, FQGNSA. CDR3 length equals 15 residues. Written as DNA, the CDR3 is TGTGCCAGCAGCTTATTTAGCGGGGGGGCTCGAGAGCAGTACTTC. Its translation is CASSLFSGGAREQYF.

This chain's CDR3 is CASSFNRVEQFF. The DNA of the CDR3 is TGTGCCAGCAGCTTCAACAGGGTTGAGCAGTTCTTC. The chain couples TRBV11-2 to TRBJ2-1; a weak D match, TRBD1 (6 bases). V was shortened by 3 bases and J by 9 bases, with 9 bases between the two germline ends. The CDR3 is made up of 12 amino acids. CDR1 is SGHAT, CDR2 FQNNGV, per germline.

The chain carries TRBV12-5 and TRBJ2-2, with TRBD2 matching 7 bases. J lost 7 bases, V lost 6 bases, and 14 bases had no gene match. This CDR3 comprises 16 residues. Germline CDR1 and CDR2: LGHNT and FRNRAP. The CDR3 reads CASGQGLGRDYGELFF. CDR3 nucleotide sequence: TGTGCTAGTGGCCAGGGACTCGGAAGGGACTACGGGGAGCTGTTTTTT.

This sequence joins TRBV27 and TRBJ2-3; the D gene is possibly TRBD1 (6 bases). The ends were cut back, 3 bases at V and 0 bases at J, with 19 bases in the middle. The CDR3 loop spans 18 amino acids. Germline-derived CDR1 and CDR2 are MNHEY and SMNVEV (reference sequence). CDR3 nucleotides: TGTGCCAGCAGTTTCCGCCCCCCCGACAGGCCGAGCACAGATACGCAGTATTTT. Its protein is CASSFRPPDRPSTDTQYF.

This rearrangement joins TRBV18 to TRBJ1-2; TRBD1 matches at 7 bases. V was clipped by 4 bases and J by 4 bases; unmatched bases: 15. The CDR3 runs to 17 residues. Germline V gene sequence: CDR1 KGHSH, CDR2 LQKENI. Here the CDR3 reads CASSRGFGQEKGYGYTF. CDR3 coding DNA: TGTGCCAGCTCACGAGGGTTCGGACAGGAAAAAGGCTATGGCTACACCTTC.

The CDR3 sequence: CATSRVGGGWDEQFF. The DNA for the CDR3 is TGTGCCACCAGCAGAGTGGGGGGGGGTTGGGATGAGCAGTTCTTC. This chain joins TRBV15 and TRBJ2-1; 7 nucleotides align to TRBD2. The CDR3 spans 15 residues. With 1 base clipped from V and 8 bases from J, the junction kept 8 bases outside the gene matches. Germline lookup yields CDR1 LNHNV and CDR2 YYDKDF (reference sequence).